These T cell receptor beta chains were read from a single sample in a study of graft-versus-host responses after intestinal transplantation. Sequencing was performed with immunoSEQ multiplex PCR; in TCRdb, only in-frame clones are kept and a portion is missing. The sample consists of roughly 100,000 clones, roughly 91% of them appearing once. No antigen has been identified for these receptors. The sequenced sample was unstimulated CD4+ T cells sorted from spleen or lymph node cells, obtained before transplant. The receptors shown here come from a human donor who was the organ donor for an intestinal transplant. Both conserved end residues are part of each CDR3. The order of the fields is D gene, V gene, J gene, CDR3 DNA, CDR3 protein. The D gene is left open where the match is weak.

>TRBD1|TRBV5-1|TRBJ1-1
TGCGCCAGCAGCTTAGCCGCGGGACAGCTTTATGAAGCTTTCTTT
CASSLAAGQLYEAFF
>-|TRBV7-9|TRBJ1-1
TGTGCCAGCAGCTTAAAGAGTAGGGGTGAAGCTTTCTTT
CASSLKSRGEAFF
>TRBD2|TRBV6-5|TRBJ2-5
TGTGCCAGCAGTTACTCGAAACTAGCGGAGACCCAGTACTTC
CASSYSKLAETQYF
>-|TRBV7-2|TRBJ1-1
TGTGCCAGCAGCGTCACAGGGCTTCGCACTGAAGCTTTCTTT
CASSVTGLRTEAFF
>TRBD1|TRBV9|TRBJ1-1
TGTGCCAGCAGCGTAGGGGGACAGGTAGGCACTGAAGCTTTCTTT
CASSVGGQVGTEAFF
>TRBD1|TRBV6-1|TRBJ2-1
TGTGCCAGCACGACAGGGACATCCTACAATGAGCAGTTCTTC
CASTTGTSYNEQFF
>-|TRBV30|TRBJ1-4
TGTGCCTGGAGGAACAGGGTCCAGGGTGAAAAACTGTTTTTT
CAWRNRVQGEKLFF
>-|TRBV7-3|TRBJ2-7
TGTGCCAGCAGCTTAACGGGCGACGAGCAGTACTTC
CASSLTGDEQYF
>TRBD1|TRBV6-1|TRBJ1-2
TGTGCCAGCACCCGGGACAGAGCATATGGCTACACCTTC
CASTRDRAYGYTF
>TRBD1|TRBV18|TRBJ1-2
TGTGCCAGCTCACCTTCACAGGGGATCCCGAGGGGCTACACCTTC
CASSPSQGIPRGYTF
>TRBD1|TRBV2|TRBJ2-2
TGTGCCAGCAGCAATAGGCGGACAGGGGTTAACACCGGGGAGCTGTTTTTT
CASSNRRTGVNTGELFF
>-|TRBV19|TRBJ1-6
TGTGCCAGTAGTATATGGCAGGCTAATTCACCCCTCCACTTT
CASSIWQANSPLHF
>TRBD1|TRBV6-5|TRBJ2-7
TGTGCCAGCAGCGGGACAGGGGGGTCCTACGAGCAGTACTTC
CASSGTGGSYEQYF
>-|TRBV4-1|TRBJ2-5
TGCGCCAGCAGCCAAGGGCCCGCCCAAGAGACCCAGTACTTC
CASSQGPAQETQYF